This T cell receptor beta chain was sequenced for a study of blood T cell repertoires in COVID-19. Study-level information: COVID-19 samples collected from the United States, Italy and Spain covered acute and convalescent phases. Nucleic acid was either cDNA or gDNA, and it came from T cells, B-cell-depleted T cells, or PBMCs.

V was pared by 3 bases and J by 8 bases, with 10 bases between. Germline V gene data show CDR1 as SGHTA and CDR2 as FQGNSA. This CDR3 has 13 amino acids. Original analysis: Cell counts per sample came from amplifying reference gene primers. Sequencing was performed with immunoSEQ multiplex PCR; in TCRdb, only in-frame clones are kept and a portion is missing. Clone size and the V and J calls come from that table; the DNA yielded D and trimming. The sample contains fewer than 200,000 clones, 80% of which appear only once. This TCR was sampled from a man between 65 and 85 years old with active or convalescent COVID-19. Sequencing was done on a sample of peripheral blood. This sequence joins TRBV7-2 and TRBJ2-2, with TRBD2 as a possible D gene (5 bases). CDR3 sequence (DNA): TGTGCCAGCAGCTTGGGAGTTTCAGGGGAGCTGTTTTTT. Protein sequence: CASSLGVSGELFF.